This TCR beta chain was documented in a study of molecular identifiers for immune sequencing clone quantification. Bulk libraries came from a prior protocol with listed TCR primers. TCRdb re-analysed the PCR reads in MiXCR, keeping a single row per CDR3 protein. The sample carries nearly 650,000 distinct CDR3 sequences, approximately 24% recorded once. From germline, CDR1 is SEHNR and CDR2 FQNEAQ (reference sequence). Trimming removed 0 bases at V and 12 bases at J, with 18 bases between. The CDR3 runs to 14 residues. The sequenced sample was naive CD8+ T cells from blood, with Jurkat cell RNA spiked in. Subset reported: FACS-sorted CD8+CD4-CCR7+CD45RA+ naive T cells. The clonotype was recovered from a human donor in good health. Some libraries in this study had Jurkat cell RNA spiked in. The chain couples TRBV7-9 to TRBJ2-7; D gene uncertain. The CDR3, as DNA: TGTGCCAGCAGCTTAGCTCCAGAAGTCTACGCGCCGTACTTC. Amino acids: CASSLAPEVYAPYF. The full variable domain, completed using reference TRBV7-9 and TRBJ2-7, is DTGVSQNPRHKITKRGQNVTFRCDPISEHNRLYWYRQTLGQGPEFLTYFQNEAQLEKSRLLSDRFSAERPKGSFSTLEIQRTEQGDSAMYLCASSLAPEVYAPYFGPGTRLTVT.